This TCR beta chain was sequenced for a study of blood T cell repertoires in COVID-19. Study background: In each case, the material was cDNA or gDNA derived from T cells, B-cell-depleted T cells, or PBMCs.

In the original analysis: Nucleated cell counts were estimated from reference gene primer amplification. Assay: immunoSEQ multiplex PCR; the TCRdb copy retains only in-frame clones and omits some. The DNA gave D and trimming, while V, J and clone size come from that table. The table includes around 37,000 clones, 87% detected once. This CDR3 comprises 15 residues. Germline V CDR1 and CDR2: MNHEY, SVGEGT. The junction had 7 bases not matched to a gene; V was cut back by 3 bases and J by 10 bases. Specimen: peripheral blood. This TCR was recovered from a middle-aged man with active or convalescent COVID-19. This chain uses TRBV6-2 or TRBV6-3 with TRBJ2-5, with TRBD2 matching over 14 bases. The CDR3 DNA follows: TGTGCCAGCAGTTATGGGACTAGCGGGAGCCTTCACCAGTACTTC. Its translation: CASSYGTSGSLHQYF.